The rows below give T cell receptor beta chains drawn from one sample of a study of cytomegalovirus exposure and HLA in healthy donors. Here immunoSEQ multiplex PCR was the method, and the copy in TCRdb shows in-frame clones only, minus some. The top ten hold more than 8% of the sample, which has about 120,000 clones, 63% seen once. The material sequenced was PBMCs. The receptors were sampled from a man in his forties or fifties in good health and CMV-seropositive. Both conserved end residues are part of each CDR3. A D gene is named only where the DNA matches it firmly. For some rows the clone size is stated as once, few or many, or as a class when expanded; others skip it.

>TRBD1|TRBV2|-|TRBJ1-6
TGTGCCAGCAGTGGCCGGGGACAGCCCGATTCACCCCTCCACTTT
CASSGRGQPDSPLHF
>TRBD1|TRBV19|-|TRBJ2-5
TGTGCCAGTAGTCCCGGACAGGGGTTGTACCAAGAGACCCAGTACTTC
CASSPGQGLYQETQYF
>-|TRBV7-8|-|TRBJ2-5
TGTGCCAGCAGCCCAGGGGCCGGGGAGACCCAGTACTTC
CASSPGAGETQYF
>-|TRBV10-2|-|TRBJ1-6
TGCGCCAGCGGGAATGTTCTAGACAGCTCACCCCTCCACTTT
CASGNVLDSSPLHF
>TRBD1|TRBV6-6|few|TRBJ1-1
TGTGCCAGCAGTTTGCCGGGACAGGGGAGCACTGAAGCTTTCTTT
CASSLPGQGSTEAFF
>TRBD2|TRBV4-1|-|TRBJ2-1
TGCGCCAGCAGCCAACGTTCTAGCGGGACCAAAAATGAGCAGTTCTTC
CASSQRSSGTKNEQFF
>-|TRBV4-3|many|TRBJ2-1
TGCGCCAGCAGCCAAGGGACCCCGGGAGAAGGGAATGAGCAGTTCTTC
CASSQGTPGEGNEQFF
>-|TRBV19|-|TRBJ2-5
TGTGCCAGTAGTATAGAACCAGACCAAGAGACCCAGTACTTC
CASSIEPDQETQYF
>TRBD1|TRBV7-8|-|TRBJ1-2
TGTGCCAGCAGCCAACGACAGGGGTATGGCTACACCTTC
CASSQRQGYGYTF
>-|TRBV7-2|-|TRBJ1-2
TGTGCCAGCAGCTTTAGACAGATTTCGCTCTATGGCTACACCTTC
CASSFRQISLYGYTF
>TRBD2|TRBV5-1|-|TRBJ2-7
TGCGCCAGCAGCTTGGACCCCGCGGGAGGTGGGAACGAGCAGTACTTC
CASSLDPAGGGNEQYF
>-|TRBV7-2|-|TRBJ2-5
TGTGCCAGCAGCACCGATAGTGAGACCCAGTACTTC
CASSTDSETQYF
>TRBD1|TRBV18|-|TRBJ1-4
TGTGCCAGCTCGGATGTGGACAGGACCGAAAAACTGTTTTTT
CASSDVDRTEKLFF
>-|TRBV18|-|TRBJ2-3
TGTGCCAGCTCACCGTCCGGGGAGAGGACAGATACGCAGTATTTT
CASSPSGERTDTQYF
>TRBD2|TRBV9|-|TRBJ2-3
TGTGCCAGCAGCGTATCCGGGACTAGCGGCTACACAGATACGCAGTATTTT
CASSVSGTSGYTDTQYF
>TRBD2|TRBV7-3|-|TRBJ2-3
TGTGCCAGCAGCCTCCAGAGCGGGGGGGCTCCAGATACGCAGTATTTT
CASSLQSGGAPDTQYF
>TRBD2|TRBV11-1|-|TRBJ2-5
TGTGCCAGCAGCGCTCCCGGGAGGAAAGAGACCCAGTACTTC
CASSAPGRKETQYF
>-|TRBV7-2|-|TRBJ2-1
TGTGCCAGCAGCTTAATATACAATGAGCAGTTCTTC
CASSLIYNEQFF
>TRBD1|TRBV5-1|-|TRBJ2-7
TGCGCCAGCACGCGAACGGTAACGGGACAGGGTGTATACGAGCAGTACTTC
CASTRTVTGQGVYEQYF
>TRBD2|TRBV5-6|-|TRBJ2-1
TGTGCCAGCAGCTTGGCGTTAGCGGGGGGGCTTAGCAATGAGCAGTTCTTC
CASSLALAGGLSNEQFF
>TRBD1|TRBV29-1|-|TRBJ2-3
TGCAGCGTGGACAGGGGGCCCTCCGGAGATACGCAGTATTTT
CSVDRGPSGDTQYF
>-|TRBV5-5|few|TRBJ2-1
TGTGCCAGCAGCTTGTATCACAATGAGCAGTTCTTC
CASSLYHNEQFF
>TRBD2|TRBV18|-|TRBJ2-3
TGTGCCAGCTCACCACCTGCGGGAGGGCCTCCAGATACGCAGTATTTT
CASSPPAGGPPDTQYF
>TRBD2|TRBV6-8|-|TRBJ2-5
TGTGCCAGCAATCGAGATCCGGGACTAGCGGGAAAAGAGACCCAGTACTTC
CASNRDPGLAGKETQYF
>TRBD2|TRBV7-3|-|TRBJ2-1
TGTGCCAGCAGCGGCGGGAGACTTAGCTCCTACAATGAGCAGTTCTTC
CASSGGRLSSYNEQFF
>-|TRBV18|-|TRBJ2-1
TGTGCCAGCTCACCACCGACAGGTAGGGCGAATGAGCAGTTCTTC
CASSPPTGRANEQFF
>-|TRBV19|-|TRBJ1-3
TGTGCCAGTAGTACTCGGACAGCTGGAAACACCATATATTTT
CASSTRTAGNTIYF
>-|TRBV14|-|TRBJ1-3
TGTGCCAGCAGCCGGAACACAGGGATGGGAAACACCATATATTTT
CASSRNTGMGNTIYF
>-|TRBV7-2|-|TRBJ1-2
TGTGCCAGCAGCTTAGACGGGGAGGGGTATGGCTACACCTTC
CASSLDGEGYGYTF
>-|TRBV27|few|TRBJ2-7
TGTGCCAGCACCAAACAGGGGGGGCCCTCCTACGAGCAGTACTTC
CASTKQGGPSYEQYF
>TRBD1|TRBV7-9|-|TRBJ1-4
TGTGCCAGCAGCTTATGGGACAGGGGATTTTTGTTTTTT
CASSLWDRGFLFF
>TRBD1|TRBV7-9|-|TRBJ1-2
TGTGCCAGCAGCATACAGGGGGTGCGGTATGGCTACACCTTC
CASSIQGVRYGYTF
>TRBD1|TRBV6-5|-|TRBJ2-7
TGTGCCAGCAGTTACCGACAGGGTACCTACGAGCAGTACTTC
CASSYRQGTYEQYF
>TRBD1|TRBV5-1|-|TRBJ1-1
TGCGCCAGCAGCTTGGGAGCGACAGGGGGGATCACTGAAGCTTTCTTT
CASSLGATGGITEAFF
>TRBD2|TRBV28|-|TRBJ2-3
TGTGCCAGCAGTTCAGGGACTAGCGGGAGTCGGTCAGATACGCAGTATTTT
CASSSGTSGSRSDTQYF
>-|TRBV5-1|-|TRBJ1-4
TGCGCCAGCAGCTTTTCGACAGCAACTAATGAAAAACTGTTTTTT
CASSFSTATNEKLFF
>TRBD2|TRBV11-1|-|TRBJ2-1
TGTGCCAGCAGACAAATGCTAGCGGAAGTCTACAATGAGCAGTTCTTC
CASRQMLAEVYNEQFF
>TRBD1|TRBV6-5|few|TRBJ2-7
TGTGCCACCTCACGGACAGGGGGTTACGAGCAGTACTTC
CATSRTGGYEQYF
>TRBD1|TRBV15|-|TRBJ2-5
TGTGCCACCAGCAGCCACCTTTATGAGACAGGGGTAGGACAAGAGACCCAGTACTTC
CATSSHLYETGVGQETQYF
>TRBD2|TRBV6-5|-|TRBJ2-1
TGTGCCAGCAGTCGGGGGACTAGGGACTACAATGAGCAGTTCTTC
CASSRGTRDYNEQFF
>TRBD2|TRBV5-6|-|TRBJ2-3
TGTGCCAGCCTGTCAGGACTAGCGGGCACAGATACGCAGTATTTT
CASLSGLAGTDTQYF
>-|TRBV5-1|-|TRBJ2-2
TGCGCCAGCAGCCGGGAAAACACCGGGGAGCTGTTTTTT
CASSRENTGELFF
>-|TRBV5-1|-|TRBJ1-1
TGCGCCAGCAGCTTGGTTGGACACCCGAACACTGAAGCTTTCTTT
CASSLVGHPNTEAFF
>TRBD2|TRBV7-9|-|TRBJ2-7
TGTGCCAGCAGTAGGAGCGGGACGATCTACTACGAGCAGTACTTC
CASSRSGTIYYEQYF